This T cell receptor beta chain came from a study of T cell clones after liver transplantation. Study-level points and caveats: Donor-reactive sequences fell more than third party-reactive ones, suggesting partial deletion.

The germline V gene encodes CDR1 MNHEY and CDR2 SMNVEV (reference sequence). Trimming shortened V by 4 bases and J by 8 bases, and 11 bases separated the two germline ends. The CDR3 is 12 residues long. Profiled with immunoSEQ multiplex PCR; TCRdb holds only in-frame clones, not every one. Of about 72,000 clones listed, 90% were seen once; the top ten hold less than 3%. This clone has just one count. Its antigen is not identified. This receptor was obtained from a human donor who received a liver transplant. Source: CD4+ T cells from blood, taken before liver transplant. V usage is TRBV27 and J usage is TRBJ1-2; D not resolved. In DNA form, the CDR3 reads TGTGCCAGCAGTTCCCCCCCTTCGGGCTACACCTTC. Protein product: CASSSPPSGYTF.